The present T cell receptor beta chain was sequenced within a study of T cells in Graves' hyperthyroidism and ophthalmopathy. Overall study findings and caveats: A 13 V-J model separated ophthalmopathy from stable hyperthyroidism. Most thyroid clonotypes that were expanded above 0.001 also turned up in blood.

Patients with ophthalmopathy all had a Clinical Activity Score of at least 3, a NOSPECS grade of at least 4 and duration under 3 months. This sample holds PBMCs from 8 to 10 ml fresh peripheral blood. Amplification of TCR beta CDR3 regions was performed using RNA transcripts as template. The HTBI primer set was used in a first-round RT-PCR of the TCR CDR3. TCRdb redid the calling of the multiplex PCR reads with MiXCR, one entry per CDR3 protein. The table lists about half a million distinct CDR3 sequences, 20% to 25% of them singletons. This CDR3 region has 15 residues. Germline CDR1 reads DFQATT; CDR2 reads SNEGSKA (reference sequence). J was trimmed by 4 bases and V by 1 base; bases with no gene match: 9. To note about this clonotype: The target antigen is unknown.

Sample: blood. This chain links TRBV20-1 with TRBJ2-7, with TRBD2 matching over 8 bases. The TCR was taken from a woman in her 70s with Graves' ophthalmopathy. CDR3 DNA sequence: TGCAGTGCTAGAGCTATGGGACTAGGTCAGTACGAGCAGTACTTC. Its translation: CSARAMGLGQYEQYF.